These T cell receptor beta chains were read from a single sample in a study of a mutant IDH1 vaccine in newly diagnosed glioma. This table comes from immunoSEQ multiplex PCR, and its TCRdb copy is limited to in-frame clones, with some not included. The table has around 56,000 clones, less than 85% seen once. These receptors' targets are unknown. Material: PBMCs, obtained from a glioma patient whose treatment included an IDH1 peptide vaccine. These receptors were collected from a woman aged 18-30 years with glioma. Some clones in this sample may be carry-over from other donors' samples. Each CDR3 is given with its conserved first and last residue. The D gene is left open where the match is weak. Clone size is shown for a subset of rows, as once, few, many or a class of expanded clone.

J	V	D	length	size	CDR3	DNA
TRBJ1-5	TRBV9	NA	15	few	CASSVEGFVNQPQHF	TGTGCCAGCAGCGTAGAGGGGTTCGTCAATCAGCCCCAGCATTTT
TRBJ2-5	TRBV9	TRBD2	16	NA	CASSQKLAAYQETQYF	TGTGCCAGCAGCCAAAAGCTAGCGGCGTACCAAGAGACCCAGTACTTC
TRBJ1-2	TRBV2	NA	14	NA	CASSVTYQDYGYTF	TGTGCCAGCAGTGTGACATACCAAGACTATGGCTACACCTTC
TRBJ1-4	TRBV14	NA	15	few	CASSQVSGGAEKLFF	TGTGCCAGCAGCCAAGTTTCCGGGGGCGCAGAAAAACTGTTTTTT
TRBJ2-3	TRBV20-1	NA	11	NA	CSARGGGTQYF	TGCAGTGCTAGAGGGGGCGGTACGCAGTATTTT
TRBJ2-5	TRBV7-2	NA	13	NA	CASNPLGFETQYF	TGTGCCAGCAACCCGCTCGGCTTCGAGACCCAGTACTTC
TRBJ1-6	TRBV7-2	NA	17	NA	CASSPQRTGLYNSPLHF	TGTGCCAGCAGCCCCCAAAGGACGGGGCTCTATAATTCACCCCTCCACTTT
TRBJ1-2	TRBV4-2	TRBD1	16	medium-sized	CASSQERFTGDNGYTF	TGTGCCAGCAGCCAAGAGCGGTTTACAGGGGATAACGGCTACACCTTC
TRBJ2-2	TRBV10-3	NA	16	few	CAISESLRGATGELFF	TGTGCCATCAGTGAGTCGCTGAGGGGGGCCACCGGGGAGCTGTTTTTT
TRBJ1-1	TRBV4-2	NA	13	NA	CASSQDVQGQAFF	TGTGCCAGCAGCCAAGATGTGCAGGGGCAAGCTTTCTTT
TRBJ2-7	TRBV5-1	TRBD2	17	NA	CASSLVGLAGSSYEQYF	TGCGCCAGCAGCTTGGTTGGGCTAGCGGGTAGCTCCTACGAGCAGTACTTC
TRBJ2-7	TRBV18	NA	16	NA	CASSPPKGGRLDEQYF	TGTGCCAGCTCACCACCGAAAGGGGGGCGGTTAGACGAGCAGTACTTC
TRBJ2-7	TRBV2	NA	14	NA	CASSENRVVYEQYF	TGTGCCAGCAGTGAAAACAGGGTTGTATACGAGCAGTACTTC
TRBJ2-7	TRBV27	NA	15	NA	CASSFTSLNLYEQYF	TGTGCCAGCAGTTTTACTTCCTTAAACTTATACGAGCAGTACTTC
TRBJ2-4	TRBV10-3	NA	16	NA	CAISEEATSYKNIQYF	TGTGCCATCAGTGAGGAGGCTACCTCATACAAAAACATTCAGTACTTC
TRBJ2-7	TRBV5-1	NA	16	NA	CASSLAGGQPGDEQYF	TGCGCCAGCAGCTTGGCCGGAGGACAGCCAGGGGACGAGCAGTACTTC
TRBJ1-5	TRBV30	NA	13	few	CAWSAGFDQPQHF	TGTGCCTGGAGTGCAGGGTTCGACCAGCCCCAGCATTTT
TRBJ2-1	TRBV29-1	NA	16	NA	CSVEKVWQWNHNEQFF	TGCAGCGTTGAAAAGGTATGGCAGTGGAACCACAATGAGCAGTTCTTC
TRBJ1-2	TRBV6-6	NA	15	NA	CASSSNARRGEGYTF	TGTGCCAGCAGTTCCAACGCCCGACGGGGTGAAGGCTACACCTTC
TRBJ2-1	TRBV5-8	NA	14	once	CASSLEGSYNEQFF	TGTGCCAGCAGCTTGGAGGGATCCTACAATGAGCAGTTCTTC
TRBJ2-6	TRBV6-1	NA	17	NA	CASSVILGASGANVLTF	TGTGCCAGCAGTGTCATCTTAGGGGCATCTGGGGCCAACGTCCTGACTTTC
TRBJ2-1	TRBV9	TRBD2	16	NA	CASSPSGNGPYNEQFF	TGTGCCAGCAGCCCCAGCGGGAACGGGCCTTACAATGAGCAGTTCTTC
TRBJ2-2	TRBV5-4	TRBD1	17	NA	CASSLDPGTAITGELFF	TGTGCCAGCAGCTTGGACCCTGGGACAGCTATAACCGGGGAGCTGTTTTTT
TRBJ2-5	TRBV30	TRBD2	17	NA	CAWSVGLATRRGETQYF	TGTGCCTGGAGTGTGGGACTAGCGACCCGACGAGGGGAGACCCAGTACTTC
TRBJ2-7	TRBV5-6	TRBD1	14	NA	CASSSETGTNEQYF	TGTGCCAGCAGCTCTGAGACAGGGACCAACGAGCAGTACTTC
TRBJ2-1	TRBV7-2	NA	14	NA	CASRWGGYRDEQFF	TGTGCCAGCAGGTGGGGGGGCTACCGGGATGAGCAGTTCTTC
TRBJ2-5	TRBV29-1	TRBD2	13	NA	CSTKRGAGETQYF	TGCAGCACGAAGCGGGGGGCTGGGGAGACCCAGTACTTC
TRBJ2-1	TRBV5-1	NA	13	NA	CASSLGAAHEQFF	TGCGCCAGCAGCTTGGGGGCAGCCCATGAGCAGTTCTTC